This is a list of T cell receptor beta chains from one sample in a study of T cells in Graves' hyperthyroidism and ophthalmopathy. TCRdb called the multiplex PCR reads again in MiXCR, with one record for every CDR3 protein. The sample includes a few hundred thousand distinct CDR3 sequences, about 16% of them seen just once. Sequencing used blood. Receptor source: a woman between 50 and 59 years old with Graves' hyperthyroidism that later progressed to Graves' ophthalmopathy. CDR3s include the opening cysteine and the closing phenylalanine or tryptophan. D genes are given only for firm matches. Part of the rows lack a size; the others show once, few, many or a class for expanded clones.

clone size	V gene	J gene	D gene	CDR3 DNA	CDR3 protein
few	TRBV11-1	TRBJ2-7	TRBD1	TGTGCCAGCAGCCGAGACAGGGCAAACACCGGGGAGCAGTACTTC	CASSRDRANTGEQYF
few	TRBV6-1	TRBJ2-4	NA	TGTGCCAGCAGTTTTTCCGCGGGCCGGGACATCAGGGAGGTATACATTCAGTACTTC	CASSFSAGRDIREVYIQYF
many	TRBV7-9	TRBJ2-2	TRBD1	TGTGCCAGCAGCCTGACAGGGGTATACACCGGGGAGCTGTTTTTT	CASSLTGVYTGELFF
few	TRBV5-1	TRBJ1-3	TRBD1	TGCGCCAGCAGCCCTCAGGGGGGGGACACCATATATTTT	CASSPQGGDTIYF
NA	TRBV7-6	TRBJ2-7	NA	TGTGCCAGCAGCTCGGAGCCGGGCCTAGCCTACGAGCAGTACTTC	CASSSEPGLAYEQYF
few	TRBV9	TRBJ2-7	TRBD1	TGTGCCAGCAGCGGGAGAGGGGGCGGCGACGAGCAGTACTTC	CASSGRGGGDEQYF
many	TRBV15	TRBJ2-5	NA	TGTGCCACCAGCCGGGACACTTTCTCTAAGACCCAGTACTTC	CATSRDTFSKTQYF
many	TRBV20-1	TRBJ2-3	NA	TGCAGTGCTAGGCCCACGGTAGCCCGGGGCACAGATACGCAGTATTTT	CSARPTVARGTDTQYF
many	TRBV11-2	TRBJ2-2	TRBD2	TGTGCCAGCCAACGAACGGGGGGGGCGGCGGGGAACATCGGGGAGCTGTTTTTT	CASQRTGGAAGNIGELFF
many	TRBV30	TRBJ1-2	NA	TGTGCCTGGAGCCTAGGGGGGACCGATAACTATGGCTACACCTTC	CAWSLGGTDNYGYTF
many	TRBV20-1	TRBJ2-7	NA	TGCAGTGCTAGACAGCTGGGGGAGCAGTACTTC	CSARQLGEQYF
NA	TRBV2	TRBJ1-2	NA	TGTGCCAGCAGTAACCGGGACCGGGAGTTGGGCTACACCTTC	CASSNRDRELGYTF
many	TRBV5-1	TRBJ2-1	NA	TGCGCCAGCAGCTTGGGGACTAGTCCTGGGACAGTCCCAAGAAATGAGCAGTTCTTC	CASSLGTSPGTVPRNEQFF
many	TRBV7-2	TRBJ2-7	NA	TGTGCCAGCAGCTTAGTTTCTTCGTCGGTAGACTCCTACGAGCAGTACTTC	CASSLVSSSVDSYEQYF
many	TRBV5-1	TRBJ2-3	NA	TGCGCCAGCAGCTCCCAGGGGCTTGATACAGATACGCAGTATTTT	CASSSQGLDTDTQYF
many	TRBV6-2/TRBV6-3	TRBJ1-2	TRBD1	TGTGCCAGCTGGACAGGGACAATCTATGGCTACACCTTC	CASWTGTIYGYTF
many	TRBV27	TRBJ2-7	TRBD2	TGTGCCAGCAATCCTAGCGGGAGGGGAAGGGAGCAGTACTTC	CASNPSGRGREQYF
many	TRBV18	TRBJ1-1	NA	TGTGCCAGCTCATCGACTCTTTCCGACACTGAAGCTTTCTTT	CASSSTLSDTEAFF
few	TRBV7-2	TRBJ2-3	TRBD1	TGTGCCAGCATCCCCAGGCAGGGGGCCATAGATACGCAGTATTTT	CASIPRQGAIDTQYF
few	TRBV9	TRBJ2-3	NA	TGTGCCAGCAGCCTAGCAGGGGAAGGGGGAACAGATACGCAGTATTTT	CASSLAGEGGTDTQYF
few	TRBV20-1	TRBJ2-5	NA	TGCAGTGCTCGGGGGGCAGGGGGGCAAGAGACCCAGTACTTC	CSARGAGGQETQYF
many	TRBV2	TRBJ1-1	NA	TGTGCCAGCAGTCCGGCCATGAACACTGAAGCTTTCTTT	CASSPAMNTEAFF
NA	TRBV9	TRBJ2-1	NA	TGTGCCAGCAGCCGGCCGACAGAATACAATGAGCAGTTCTTC	CASSRPTEYNEQFF
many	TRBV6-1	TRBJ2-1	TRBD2	TGTGCCAGCAGCCAAAGACTAGCGGGAATCTACAATGAGCAGTTCTTC	CASSQRLAGIYNEQFF
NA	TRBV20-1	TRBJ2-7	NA	TGCAGTGCTTGGGACGGCAGCTCCTACGAGCAGTACTTC	CSAWDGSSYEQYF
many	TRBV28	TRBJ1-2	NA	TGTGCCAGCAGTCCGACTGGGACTTTTAGGGGCTATGGCTACACCTTC	CASSPTGTFRGYGYTF
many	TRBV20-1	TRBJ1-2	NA	TGCAGTGGCGCGGGACCGGACAACTATGGCTACACCTTC	CSGAGPDNYGYTF
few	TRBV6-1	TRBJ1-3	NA	TGTGCCAGCAGAGCGGACGTTGGAAACACCATATATTTT	CASRADVGNTIYF
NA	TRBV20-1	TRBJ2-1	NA	TGCAGTGCTACGCGGAATGAGCAGTTCTTC	CSATRNEQFF
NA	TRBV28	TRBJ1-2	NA	TGTGCCAGCAGTCCCCCGGGCTATGGCTACACCTTC	CASSPPGYGYTF
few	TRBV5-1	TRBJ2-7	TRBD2	TGCGCCAGCTTCGAGGGAGGGCCCGCCTACGAGCAGTGCTTC	CASFEGGPAYEQCF
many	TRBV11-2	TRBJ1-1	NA	TGTGCCAGCAGCTACATAGGGGGGGCGTCTGAAGCTTTCTTT	CASSYIGGASEAFF
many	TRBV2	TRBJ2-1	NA	TGTGCCAGCAGTGAAATCCCAGTCGGTGAGCAGTTCTTC	CASSEIPVGEQFF
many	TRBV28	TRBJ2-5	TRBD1	TGTGCCAGCAGTTTCTCCGGGACAGGGAAGACCCAGTACTTC	CASSFSGTGKTQYF
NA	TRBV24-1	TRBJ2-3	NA	TGTGCCACCAGTGATTTTAGGGCCCCAATCACAGATACGCAGTATTTT	CATSDFRAPITDTQYF
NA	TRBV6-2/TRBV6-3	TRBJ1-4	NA	TGTGCCAGCAGAGAGAGACAGGTTAATGAAAAACTGCTTTTT	CASRERQVNEKLLF